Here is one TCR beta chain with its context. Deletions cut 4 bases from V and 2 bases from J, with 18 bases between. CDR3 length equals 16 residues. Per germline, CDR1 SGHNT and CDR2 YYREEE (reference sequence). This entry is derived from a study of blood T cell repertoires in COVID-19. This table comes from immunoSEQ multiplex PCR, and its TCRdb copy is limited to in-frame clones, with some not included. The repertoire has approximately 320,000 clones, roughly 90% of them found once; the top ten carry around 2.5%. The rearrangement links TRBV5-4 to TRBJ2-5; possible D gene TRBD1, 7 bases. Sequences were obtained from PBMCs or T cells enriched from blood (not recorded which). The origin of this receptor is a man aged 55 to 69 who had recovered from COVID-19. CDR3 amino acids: CASSLQGGRRQETQYF. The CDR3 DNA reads TGTGCCAGCAGCCTTCAGGGGGGCCGTAGGCAAGAGACCCAGTACTTC.